This paragraph covers one TCR beta chain sequence. Its antigen is not known. These data belong to a study of T cells after yellow fever vaccination. Study-wide points: The booster response re-showed most primary clones: over 95% CD4, roughly 91% CD8. The study found a weaker secondary response that peaked faster, day 5 versus 15.

Universal primer sites and UMIs were introduced during 5'RACE template-switching synthesis of TCR cDNA. TCRdb independently ran MiXCR on the 5' RACE reads; one entry per CDR3 protein. Among more than 450,000 distinct CDR3 sequences listed, around a fifth were seen once. V was trimmed by 4 bases and J by 6 bases, leaving 17 bases between them. There are 15 residues in the CDR3. CDR1 and CDR2 from the germline V gene are MNHEY and SVGEGT. The receptor's source is a man between 18 and 29 years old who received the YFV17D yellow fever vaccine. V gene TRBV6-2 or TRBV6-3 combines with J gene TRBJ2-3; D is perhaps TRBD2 (5 bases). This sample comprised PBMCs, obtained roughly 23 days after the first yellow fever vaccination. DNA of the CDR3: TGTGCCAGCAGTTTTAGAGGGCTTTTAAAGGATACGCAGTATTTT. Encoded protein: CASSFRGLLKDTQYF.